Listed here are 25 T cell receptor beta chains from one sample, sequenced in a study of T cell repertoires in cytomegalovirus infection. MiXCR was run by TCRdb on the reads, yielding one entry per CDR3 protein. The data show a few hundred thousand distinct CDR3 sequences, roughly 9.5% seen once. Specimen: PBMCs. The receptors were gathered from a human donor in good health (CMV status not recorded). Some clones in this sample may be carry-over from other donors' samples.

This clonotype was detected only a few times. This chain connects TRBV11-1 to TRBJ2-3; D is unresolved. The CDR3 totals 13 residues. The germline gives CDR1 SGHAT, CDR2 FQDESV (reference sequence). The ends were cut back, 2 bases at V and 6 bases at J, with 9 bases in the middle. CDR3 loop: CASSLPLSDTQYF. CDR3 coding DNA: TGTGCCAGCAGCTTACCGCTCTCGGATACGCAGTATTTT.

The rearrangement links TRBV29-1 to TRBJ1-4; weak D call: TRBD1 (5 bases). The V and J ends lost 5 bases and 10 bases respectively, with 14 bases between them. In germline, CDR1 is SQVTM, CDR2 ANQGSEA. The CDR3 runs 12 residues. The CDR3 sequence is CSVSTWDGKLFF. Written as DNA, the CDR3 is TGCAGCGTTTCGACATGGGACGGAAAACTGTTTTTT.

This clonotype has ten or more counts. This chain links TRBV14 with TRBJ2-7, with 13 bases lining up with TRBD2. The CDR3 consists of 15 residues. CDR1 SGHDN and CDR2 FVKESK come from the germline V gene. The V gene end was trimmed by 3 bases and the J gene end by 3 bases; junction bases not matched to a gene: 2. The CDR3 DNA sequence: TGTGCCAGCAGCCAGGGACTAGCGGGATTCTACGAGCAGTACTTC. Its translation: CASSQGLAGFYEQYF.

This clonotype occurred many times. V gene TRBV15 combines with J gene TRBJ2-1; D may be TRBD1 (6 bases). The CDR3 is 20 residues long. Trimming stripped 1 base from V and 5 bases from J, with 27 bases between. Germline V gene lookup returns CDR1 LNHNV and CDR2 YYDKDF (reference sequence). The CDR3 spells CATSRGASDWGRNFNNEQFF. The CDR3 region has the DNA TGTGCCACCAGCAGAGGAGCGTCGGACTGGGGGCGGAACTTTAACAATGAGCAGTTCTTC.

This clonotype was recorded at least ten times. The rearrangement joins TRBV7-9 to TRBJ2-4, with D perhaps matching TRBD2 (6 bases). This CDR3 is built from 16 residues. V lost 0 bases, J lost 1 base, and 10 bases lay in between. Germline assignment: CDR1 SEHNR and CDR2 FQNEAQ (reference sequence). The CDR3 region is CASSLATGVAKNIQYF. DNA of the CDR3: TGTGCCAGCAGCTTAGCGACGGGAGTGGCCAAAAACATTCAGTACTTC.

This clonotype was seen ten or more times. The V call is TRBV28, the J call TRBJ2-7; possibly TRBD1 for D (6 bases). CDR1 is MDHEN, CDR2 SYDVKM, per germline. Trimming pared 2 bases from V and 4 bases from J, leaving 12 bases between. The CDR3 loop spans 14 amino acids. CDR3 region: CASSLGTNTYEQYF. DNA of the CDR3: TGTGCCAGCAGTTTAGGGACAAATACTTACGAGCAGTACTTC.

This clonotype came up a few times. The chain carries TRBV4-3 and TRBJ2-5; D is possibly TRBD2 (6 bases). Germline V gene sequence: CDR1 LGHNA, CDR2 YSLEER. Trimming took off 1 base at V and 5 bases at J, with 17 bases between the two ends. The CDR3 runs 16 residues. The CDR3 loop reads CASSQVTSGRGETQYF. In nucleotides, the CDR3 is TGCGCCAGCAGCCAAGTAACCAGCGGCCGGGGGGAGACCCAGTACTTC.

This clonotype was seen at least ten times. For the CDR3, the DNA is TGTGCCAGCAGCTTAGACGGGAACGAGCAGTACTTC. Amino acid sequence: CASSLDGNEQYF. This sequence joins TRBV7-2 and TRBJ2-7, with D perhaps matching TRBD2 (5 bases). V gave up 1 base and J gave up 5 bases, with 6 bases separating them. Germline V CDR1 and CDR2: SGHTA, FQGNSA. The CDR3 length is 12 residues.

This clonotype was observed many times. This chain links TRBV7-8 with TRBJ1-1, with D unresolved. The germline gives CDR1 SGHVS, CDR2 FQNEAQ. V was trimmed by 2 bases and J by 7 bases, leaving 14 bases between them. The CDR3 is 14 residues long. CDR3 DNA: TGTGCCAGCAGCTTACGTCGGCAGCTGGGTGAAGCTTTCTTT. Residues: CASSLRRQLGEAFF.

This chain connects TRBV12-3 or TRBV12-4 to TRBJ1-1, with no clear D. There are 14 residues in the CDR3. Trimming removed 6 bases from V and 4 bases from J, with 15 bases in between. The CDR3: CASRLVGHTTEAFF. The CDR3 DNA is TGTGCCAGCAGACTCGTTGGGCATACCACTGAAGCTTTCTTT.

There are many counts of this clonotype. The rearrangement uses TRBV7-6 and TRBJ2-5, with no clear D. Looked up from germline, CDR1 is SGHVS and CDR2 is FNYEAQ. V shed 1 base and J shed 1 base, with 4 bases lying between them. The CDR3 sequence is 13 residues long. CDR3 protein: CASSLGAQETQYF. For the CDR3, the DNA is TGTGCCAGCAGCTTAGGAGCCCAAGAGACCCAGTACTTC.

This clonotype was seen at least ten times. The V call is TRBV7-2, the J call TRBJ2-1; 7 bases line up with TRBD2. Germline CDR1 is SGHTA and CDR2 is FQGNSA. Trimming removed 6 bases from V and 8 bases from J; junction bases left unmatched: 16. The CDR3 has 16 residues. CDR3 DNA sequence: TGTGCCAGCAGTAAGGGGCCGGGAGGTCGTAGGGATGAGCAGTTCTTC. This encodes CASSKGPGGRRDEQFF.

The sample holds many counts of this clonotype. The V call is TRBV12-3 or TRBV12-4, the J call TRBJ2-5, with D possibly being TRBD1 or TRBD2 (5 bases each). With 7 bases removed from V and 5 bases from J, the gap between germline ends came to 14 bases. This CDR3 is 13 amino acids long. CDR3 amino acids: CASKRGQRETQYF. The CDR3 DNA is TGTGCCAGCAAGAGGGGCCAGCGGGAGACCCAGTACTTC.

V and J are TRBV6-2 or TRBV6-3 and TRBJ2-6; no reliable D call. The germline CDR1 and CDR2 sequences are MNHEY and SVGEGT. The CDR3 runs 15 residues. Trimming stripped 5 bases from V and 0 bases from J, with 8 bases between. CDR3 DNA sequence: TGTGCCAGCAGTCAGTATCGCTCTGGGGCCAACGTCCTGACTTTC. Translation: CASSQYRSGANVLTF.

A few counts support this clonotype. This rearrangement joins TRBV7-9 to TRBJ1-1; no firm D call. The germline CDR1 and CDR2 sequences are SEHNR and FQNEAQ (reference sequence). Trimming shortened V by 3 bases and J by 5 bases, and 10 bases separated the two germline ends. The CDR3 is 13 amino acids. The CDR3 sequence is CASSFGVQTEAFF. CDR3 bases: TGTGCCAGCAGCTTCGGAGTCCAGACTGAAGCTTTCTTT.

J is TRBJ1-5 and V is TRBV2; TRBD1 agrees at 9 bases. Looked up from germline, CDR1 is SNHLY and CDR2 is FYNNEI. This CDR3 contains 14 residues. V lost 5 bases to trimming and J lost 10 bases; unmatched junction nucleotides: 9. The CDR3 here is CASSQQGAIKPQHF. CDR3 in DNA: TGTGCCAGCAGTCAACAGGGGGCAATTAAACCCCAGCATTTT.

This clonotype appeared many times. The CDR3 loop reads CASRPPPRMGDTQYF. As DNA, the CDR3 is TGTGCCAGCAGGCCCCCCCCGAGAATGGGAGATACGCAGTATTTT. The V and J genes are TRBV7-9 and TRBJ2-3; D unresolved. V was cut by 6 bases and J by 5 bases, with 18 bases left in between. This CDR3 is 15 amino acids long. Germline CDR1 reads SEHNR; CDR2 reads FQNEAQ (reference sequence).

Only a few counts were recorded for this clonotype. This rearrangement joins TRBV6-2 or TRBV6-3 to TRBJ2-7, with D perhaps TRBD1 (5 bases). This CDR3 region has 16 residues. Germline lookup yields CDR1 MNHEY and CDR2 SVGEGT. The V and J ends lost 3 bases and 6 bases respectively, with 21 bases between them. CDR3 coding DNA: TGTGCCAGCAGTTATAAGGTACAGGTAAGGCGTGGCGAGCAGTACTTC. Residues: CASSYKVQVRRGEQYF.

As to this clonotype: A read error may be the cause here, since a much bigger clone is one base away. The CDR3, as DNA: TGTGCCAGCAGTTACTCAGCAGATACGCAGGATTTT. It is translated as CASSYSADTQDF. The V gene is TRBV6-6, the J gene TRBJ2-3, with D hard to call. This CDR3 is built from 12 residues. Per germline, CDR1 MNHNY and CDR2 SVGAGI (reference sequence).

This clonotype was seen many times. The chain employs TRBV7-9 and TRBJ2-4; possible D gene TRBD2, 5 bases. The CDR3 extends over 16 amino acids. V was pared by 6 bases and J by 0 bases, with 15 bases between. CDR1 SEHNR and CDR2 FQNEAQ come from the germline V gene (reference sequence). This chain's CDR3 is CASSGGGFLAKNIQYF. The DNA of the CDR3 is TGTGCCAGCAGTGGAGGTGGCTTCCTAGCCAAAAACATTCAGTACTTC.

A few counts support this clonotype. This chain connects TRBV20-1 to TRBJ2-3; D gene unclear. This CDR3 spans 12 amino acids. The germline CDR1 and CDR2 sequences are DFQATT and SNEGSKA (reference sequence). V dropped 7 bases and J dropped 0 bases, with 8 bases sitting between them. DNA for the CDR3: TGCAGTGTAGTAGGGAGCACAGATACGCAGTATTTT. This translates into CSVVGSTDTQYF.

This clonotype showed up many times. The CDR3 region is CASSAFVSSGANVLTF. The CDR3 DNA follows: TGTGCCAGCAGCGCGTTCGTTTCCTCTGGGGCCAACGTCCTGACTTTC. The V call is TRBV9, the J call TRBJ2-6; no clear D gene. The CDR3 is made up of 16 amino acids. CDR1 is SGDLS, CDR2 YYNGEE, per germline. Trimming left V 3 bases short and J 0 bases short, with 10 bases between.

The chain links TRBV19 to TRBJ1-1; 7 bases are shared with TRBD1. V dropped 5 bases and J dropped 0; count of bases not matched to a gene: 6. The CDR3 totals 15 residues. The germline CDR1 and CDR2 sequences are LNHDA and SQIVND (reference sequence). The CDR3 DNA reads as TGTGCCAGTAGTCCCGGGACAGTACTGAACACTGAAGCTTTCTTT. Translated, it gives CASSPGTVLNTEAFF.

As regards this clonotype: One base away lies a much larger clone, so this may be a sequencing read error. The V gene is TRBV7-3, the J gene TRBJ2-1; D remains unclear. CDR1 is SGHTA and CDR2 is FQGTGA in the germline V gene. The CDR3 loop spans 16 amino acids. Trimming shortened V by 5 bases and J by 0 bases, and 14 bases separated the two germline ends. The CDR3 here is CASSQLSGRSYNEQFF. The DNA of the CDR3 is TGTGCCAGCAGCCAGTTGTCAGGACGCTCCTACAATGAGCAGTTCTTC. Complete variable domain (other parts from reference TRBV7-3 and TRBJ2-1): GAGVSQTPSNKVTEKGKYVELRCDPISGHTALYWYRQSLGQGPEFLIYFQGTGAADDSGLPNDRFFAVRPEGSVSTLKIQRTERGDSAVYLCASSQLSGRSYNEQFFGPGTRLTVL.

The rearrangement joins TRBV11-3 to TRBJ1-6, with D hard to call. CDR1 and CDR2 from the germline V gene are SGHNT and YENEEA. V was clipped by 7 bases and J by 5 bases, with 12 bases between them. The CDR3 length is 14 residues. Written as DNA, the CDR3 is TGTGCCAGCAACCCCCGGGCAGATAATTCACCCCTCCACTTT. This encodes CASNPRADNSPLHF.